These 10 T cell receptor beta chains came from one sample sequenced in a study of CD8+ T cells in alopecia areata (dated by TCRdb to between 2018 and 2020). The library was produced with the immunoSEQ multiplex PCR assay. To provide template for TCR sequencing, every sample had RNA extracted and reverse transcribed into cDNA. The clones in this table, taken by TCRdb from immuneACCESS, are in-frame only. Not every clone is retained; where verified, under half of the shortfall comes from an unresolved V gene, and the cause of the rest is unknown. Recorded for this sample are roughly 200,000 clones; less than 70% of them occurred a single time. The top ten clones comprise roughly a tenth of the sample. The time point label, read with the paper, signifies: 20 to 30 weeks on oral tofacitinib. The sample's treatment or condition label is to be understood as: oral pan-JAK inhibitor, 5-10 mg twice daily.

Sequenced material: CD8+ T cells sorted from blood, taken at week 24, from a patient treated with tofacitinib. Receptors originate from a human donor with alopecia areata.

This clone was recorded a few times. This chain joins TRBV5-1 and TRBJ1-6; D remains ambiguous. The germline V and J ends were trimmed by 7 bases and 0 bases, with 11 bases remaining between them. Germline lookup yields CDR1 SGHRS and CDR2 YFSETQ. This CDR3 is 15 amino acids long. The CDR3 DNA sequence: TGCGCCAGCGCTATGAGGAGCTCCTATAATTCACCCCTCCACTTT. Encoded protein: CASAMRSSYNSPLHF. Variable domain in full (rest from reference TRBV5-1 and TRBJ1-6): KAGVTQTPRYLIKTRGQQVTLSCSPISGHRSVSWYQQTPGQGLQFLFEYFSETQRNKGNFPGRFSGRQFSNSRSEMNVSTLELGDSALYLCASAMRSSYNSPLHFGNGTRLTVT.

J is TRBJ1-1 and V is TRBV25-1, with D hard to call. Germline lookup yields CDR1 MGHDK and CDR2 SYGVNS. The CDR3 extends over 12 amino acids. V was clipped by 5 bases and J by 0 bases, with 4 bases between them. The CDR3 DNA sequence: TGTGCCAGCAGTACGGTGAACACTGAAGCTTTCTTT. Translated, it gives CASSTVNTEAFF. Based on the CDR3 plus reference TRBV25-1 and TRBJ1-1, the full variable domain is EADIYQTPRYLVIGTGKKITLECSQTMGHDKMYWYQQDPGMELHLIHYSYGVNSTEKGDLSSESTVSRIRTEHFPLTLESARPSHTSQYLCASSTVNTEAFFGQGTRLTVV.

This chain uses TRBV4-3 with TRBJ1-5; D not certain. V dropped 0 bases and J dropped 0 bases, with 6 bases sitting between them. The CDR3 spans 15 residues. The germline CDR1 and CDR2 sequences are LGHNA and YSLEER. DNA for the CDR3: TGCGCCAGCAGCCAAGACAGAAGTAGCAATCAGCCCCAGCATTTT. Protein: CASSQDRSSNQPQHF.

The chain combines TRBV29-1 with TRBJ1-1; perhaps TRBD1 as D (5 bases). The germline gives CDR1 SQVTM, CDR2 ANQGSEA. Trimming took off 7 bases at V and 11 bases at J, with 17 bases between the two ends. CDR3 length: 11 residues. The CDR3, as DNA: TGCAGCGGCAGGGTAGACGGATTCGCTTTCTTT. Translated: CSGRVDGFAFF.

The chain combines TRBV9 with TRBJ2-3; D possibly matches TRBD1 or TRBD2 (7 bases each). The CDR3 consists of 15 residues. The germline V gene encodes CDR1 SGDLS and CDR2 YYNGEE. Trimming shortened V by 3 bases and J by 4 bases, and 15 bases separated the two germline ends. CDR3 amino acids: CASSAQGRGADTQYF. CDR3 bases: TGTGCCAGCAGCGCACAGGGGAGGGGTGCAGATACGCAGTATTTT.

V usage is TRBV7-8 and J usage is TRBJ2-4, with TRBD2 identical over 11 bases. Germline V gives CDR1 SGHVS, CDR2 FQNEAQ. The CDR3 totals 16 residues. The V and J ends lost 5 bases and 3 bases, in that order; junction bases with no gene match: 6. The CDR3 DNA reads TGTGCCAGCAGCACAGTAGCGGGGGGGGACAAAAACATTCAGTACTTC. It yields the protein CASSTVAGGDKNIQYF. The full variable domain, completed using reference TRBV7-8 and TRBJ2-4, is GAGVSQSPRYKVAKRGQDVALRCDPISGHVSLFWYQQALGQGPEFLTYFQNEAQLDKSGLPSDRFFAERPEGSVSTLKIQRTQQEDSAVYLCASSTVAGGDKNIQYFGAGTRLSVL.

In DNA, the CDR3 is TGTGCCAGCAGCCAAATGACAGGGTTTTCCGCGGAGACCCAGTACTTC. Protein product: CASSQMTGFSAETQYF. This chain connects TRBV14 to TRBJ2-5; 7 bases map to TRBD1. V trimming: 2 bases; J trimming: 5 bases; junction bases outside the gene matches: 11. This CDR3 comprises 16 residues. The germline V gene has CDR1 SGHDN and CDR2 FVKESK.

The V and J genes are TRBV7-9 and TRBJ2-2, with D uncertain. Trimming shortened V by 0 bases and J by 2 bases, and 7 bases separated the two germline ends. In germline, CDR1 is SEHNR, CDR2 FQNEAQ (reference sequence). The CDR3 totals 15 residues. CDR3 region: CASSLALTNTGELFF. CDR3 nucleotides: TGTGCCAGCAGCTTAGCTCTTACCAACACCGGGGAGCTGTTTTTT.

The rearrangement joins TRBV27 to TRBJ1-5; D is undetermined. Germline values: CDR1 MNHEY, CDR2 SMNVEV (reference sequence). V was trimmed by 6 bases and J by 5 bases, leaving 14 bases between them. This CDR3 is built from 14 residues. The CDR3 here is CASRRLGADQPQHF. The CDR3 DNA reads TGTGCCAGCAGAAGATTGGGTGCCGATCAGCCCCAGCATTTT.

V and J are TRBV9 and TRBJ2-4, with a tentative D call TRBD2 (5 bases). V was cut by 2 bases and J by 1 base, with 19 bases left in between. This CDR3 is 18 amino acids long. Germline V gene lookup returns CDR1 SGDLS and CDR2 YYNGEE. The CDR3 nucleotides are TGTGCCAGCAGCGTGGGTTGGGCGAGCGGTAATGCCAAAAACATTCAGTACTTC. This encodes CASSVGWASGNAKNIQYF.